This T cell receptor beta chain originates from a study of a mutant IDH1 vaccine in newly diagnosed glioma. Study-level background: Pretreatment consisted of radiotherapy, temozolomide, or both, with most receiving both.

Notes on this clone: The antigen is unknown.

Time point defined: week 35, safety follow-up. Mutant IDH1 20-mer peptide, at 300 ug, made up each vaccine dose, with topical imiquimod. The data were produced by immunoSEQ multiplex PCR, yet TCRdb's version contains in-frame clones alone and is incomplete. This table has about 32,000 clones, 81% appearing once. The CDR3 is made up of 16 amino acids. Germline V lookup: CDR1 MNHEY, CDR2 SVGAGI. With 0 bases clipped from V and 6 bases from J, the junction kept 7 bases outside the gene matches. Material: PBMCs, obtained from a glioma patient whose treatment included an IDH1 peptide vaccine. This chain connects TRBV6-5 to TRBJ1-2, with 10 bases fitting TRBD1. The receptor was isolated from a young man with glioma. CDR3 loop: CASSYSSVGTGDGYTF. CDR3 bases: TGTGCCAGCAGTTACTCTTCAGTGGGGACAGGGGATGGCTACACCTTC.